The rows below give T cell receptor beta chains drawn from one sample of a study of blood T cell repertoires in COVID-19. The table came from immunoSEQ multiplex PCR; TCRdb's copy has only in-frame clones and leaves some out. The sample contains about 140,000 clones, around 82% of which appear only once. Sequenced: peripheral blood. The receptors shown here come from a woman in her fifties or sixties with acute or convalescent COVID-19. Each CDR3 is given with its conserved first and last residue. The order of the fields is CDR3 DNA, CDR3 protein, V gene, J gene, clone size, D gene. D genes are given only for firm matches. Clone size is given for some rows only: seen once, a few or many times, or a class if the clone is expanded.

TGTGCCATCAGTGAGTCGCCTCGGGGGGATGAGCAGTTCTTC	CAISESPRGDEQFF	TRBV10-3	TRBJ2-1	.	TRBD2
TGTGCCAGCAGCCCGGTCGGCAGGGCCATTTTACCAGATACGCAGTATTTT	CASSPVGRAILPDTQYF	TRBV7-9	TRBJ2-3	.	.
TGTGCCAGTACGGAACGACCGCCCAGGAATGAGCAGTTCTTC	CASTERPPRNEQFF	TRBV19	TRBJ2-1	few	.
TGTGCCAGCAGCTTCGGGACACTCACCGGGGAGCTGTTTTTT	CASSFGTLTGELFF	TRBV5-5	TRBJ2-2	.	.
TGTGCCAGCAGCTTGTCGGGGAAAGGGCAGTATTTT	CASSLSGKGQYF	TRBV5-6	TRBJ2-3	.	.
TGTGCCAGTAGTATAGCTGGACAGGGGGCCGGGGCCAACGTCCTGACTTTC	CASSIAGQGAGANVLTF	TRBV19	TRBJ2-6	.	TRBD1
TGTGCCAGAGAACAGGGGGGTGGCTACACCTTC	CAREQGGGYTF	TRBV2	TRBJ1-2	.	TRBD1
TGTGCCAGCAGCCAAGTTCGGGACAGGTGGGGCCTAAGTGAAAAACTGTTTTTT	CASSQVRDRWGLSEKLFF	TRBV28	TRBJ1-4	.	TRBD1
TGTGCCTGCCCGGACAGAGTTAACTATGGCTACACCTTC	CACPDRVNYGYTF	TRBV30	TRBJ1-2	.	.
TGTGCCAGCAGTCCGGAGGGCCGGAACACTGAAGCTTTCTTT	CASSPEGRNTEAFF	TRBV6-5	TRBJ1-1	once	.
TGTGCCAGCAGCTTACCGGGTTACGAGCAGTACTTC	CASSLPGYEQYF	TRBV5-4	TRBJ2-7	once	.
TGTGCCAGCAGTGGCATACTTTCCCTCGTGACAGGACCTAACTATGGCTACACCTTC	CASSGILSLVTGPNYGYTF	TRBV6-1	TRBJ1-2	once	.
TGTGCCAGCATTCTCAGCGGGAGTAGCTCCTACGAGCAGTACTTC	CASILSGSSSYEQYF	TRBV6-6	TRBJ2-7	.	TRBD2
TGCAGCTGCGGTGGGAGGGCGGTAGATACGCAGTATTTT	CSCGGRAVDTQYF	TRBV29-1	TRBJ2-3	once	TRBD2
TGTGCCAGCAGCGCAGATCAAAACATTCAGTACTTC	CASSADQNIQYF	TRBV9	TRBJ2-4	.	.
TGTGCCAGCAGAATGACAGGGGAAGAGACCCAGTACTTC	CASRMTGEETQYF	TRBV28	TRBJ2-5	.	TRBD1
TGTGCCAGCAGGACTAGCGGGAGGGCCTACGAGCAGTACTTC	CASRTSGRAYEQYF	TRBV6-5	TRBJ2-7	.	TRBD2
TGTGCTAGTGGTTTGCAGGCGGGGGATGAGCAGTTCTTC	CASGLQAGDEQFF	TRBV12-5	TRBJ2-1	.	TRBD2
TGTGCCAGCAGCCAAGGGACACGAAACACTGAAGCTTTCTTT	CASSQGTRNTEAFF	TRBV3-1/TRBV3-2	TRBJ1-1	.	.
TGTGCCAGCGAGACAGGGGATAATACTGAAGCTTTCTTT	CASETGDNTEAFF	TRBV28	TRBJ1-1	.	TRBD1
TGTGCCAGCAGTTTTGAGGGGGCGCTAGACTATGGCTACACCTTC	CASSFEGALDYGYTF	TRBV28	TRBJ1-2	.	TRBD1
TGTGCCACCAGTGATTTACGGGGACAAGGGGCCAAGGGTACGCAGTATTTT	CATSDLRGQGAKGTQYF	TRBV24-1	TRBJ2-3	.	.
TGTGCCAGCAGCTTACTGGGACAGAAAAATTCACCCCTCCACTTT	CASSLLGQKNSPLHF	TRBV7-8	TRBJ1-6	.	TRBD1
TGTGCCAGCAGCGTAGAGGGGGACCCCGAAAAACTGTTTTTT	CASSVEGDPEKLFF	TRBV9	TRBJ1-4	.	.
TGTGCCAGCAGTGAATACCCTGAGAGGGGGTACACTGAAGCTTTCTTT	CASSEYPERGYTEAFF	TRBV25-1	TRBJ1-1	few	.
TGTGCCAGTAGTCCCGGGACAGGGGGCGTTCAGCCCCAGCATTTT	CASSPGTGGVQPQHF	TRBV19	TRBJ1-5	.	TRBD1